The sequence of this TCR beta chain was determined in a study of T cells in Graves' hyperthyroidism and ophthalmopathy. In the study overall: Peripheral blood specimens were obtained at initial diagnosis, prior to any treatment.

Concerning this clonotype: The antigen is not known.

Per germline, CDR1 SNHLY and CDR2 FYNNEI. The length of the CDR3 is 16 residues. Trimming cost V 5 bases and J 0 bases, with 14 bases left between them. Broader study findings: The model made its ophthalmopathy prediction, and onset followed a median 6.5 months later.

Each diagnosis drew on symptoms, thyroxine, TRAb, thyroid ultrasound and orbital computed tomography findings. Regions amplified from RNA transcripts were the TCR beta CDR3 regions. The primer set for the first-round RT-PCR of the TCR CDR3 was HTBI. TCRdb fed the multiplex PCR reads into MiXCR, producing one record per CDR3 protein. The sample includes under 750,000 distinct CDR3 sequences, around 20% of them seen just once. Sequenced material: blood. The rearrangement uses TRBV2 and TRBJ1-3; no clear D. The TCR originated in a woman aged 45-59 years with Graves' hyperthyroidism that later progressed to Graves' ophthalmopathy. The CDR3: CASSTEAGNSGNTIYF. CDR3 nucleotide sequence: TGTGCCAGCAGTACCGAGGCCGGGAACTCTGGAAACACCATATATTTT. Together with reference TRBV2 and TRBJ1-3, the CDR3 gives the full variable domain: EPEVTQTPSHQVTQMGQEVILRCVPISNHLYFYWYRQILGQKVEFLVSFYNNEISEKSEIFDDQFSVERPDGSNFTLKIRSTKLEDSAMYFCASSTEAGNSGNTIYFGEGSWLTVV.